This TCR beta chain originates from a study of CD8 T cells in Susac syndrome. It was treatment-naive patients with stable or active relapsing-remitting disease who made up the multiple sclerosis controls. The CD8+ and CD4+ T cells were negatively isolated, with the TEMRA cells enriched by FACS. With random hexamers, 0.5 to 1 ug RNA was reverse transcribed. The immunoSEQ assay covered 54 Vbeta and 13 Jbeta segments for CDR3. TCRdb called the immunoSEQ multiplex PCR reads again in MiXCR, with one record for every CDR3 protein. The table has about 290,000 distinct CDR3 sequences, about 82% seen once. The CDR3 has 14 amino acids. V lost 6 bases and J lost 7; bases outside the gene matches: 6. Germline V CDR1 and CDR2: MNHEY, SMNVEV (reference sequence).

Sample: CD8+ T cells from PBMCs. The J gene is TRBJ2-1, the V gene TRBV27; 10 bases match TRBD1. The source of this sequence is a human donor with multiple sclerosis. The DNA of the CDR3 is TGTGCCAGCAGGCCGACAGGGGGCTTGAATGAGCAGTTCTTC. Encoded protein: CASRPTGGLNEQFF.